Below, 30 T cell receptor beta chains from the same sample are listed, as sequenced in a study of T cell repertoires in cytomegalovirus infection. TCRdb reprocessed the reads with MiXCR, giving one entry per CDR3 protein. The data show roughly 280,000 distinct CDR3 sequences, with approximately 8.3% seen just once and roughly 16% held by the top ten. The sequenced sample was PBMCs. These receptors were obtained from a human donor in good health (CMV status not recorded). Some clones in this sample may be carry-over from other donors' samples.

This clonotype appeared many times. The chain is built from TRBV5-5 and TRBJ2-7, with a possible D match to TRBD1 (6 bases). Germline-derived CDR1 and CDR2 are SGHKS and YYEKEE (reference sequence). V lost 2 bases and J lost 1, with 10 bases in between. The CDR3 has 14 amino acids. The DNA for the CDR3 is TGTGCCAGCAGCTTTTGGGACAAGTCCTACGAGCAGTACTTC. This encodes CASSFWDKSYEQYF.

This clonotype was picked up many times. The CDR3 here is CASSQSDNYGYTF. The DNA for the CDR3 is TGTGCCAGCAGCCAGAGTGACAACTATGGCTACACCTTC. This chain joins TRBV11-3 and TRBJ1-2, with no clear D. The V gene lost 5 bases and the J gene lost 2 bases, with 9 bases spanning the gap. Germline V gene sequence: CDR1 SGHNT, CDR2 YENEEA. The CDR3 contains 13 residues.

This chain links TRBV7-2 with TRBJ2-1; 9 bases are shared with TRBD2. Trimming cost V 4 bases and J 7 bases; bases outside gene matches: 11. The germline CDR1 and CDR2 sequences are SGHTA and FQGNSA. The CDR3 extends over 16 amino acids. The CDR3 DNA follows: TGTGCCAGCAGCTGGCGGGGGGGGGGAGGAAGGAATGAGCAGTTCTTC. Residues: CASSWRGGGGRNEQFF.

This clonotype was recorded a few times. V is TRBV28 and J is TRBJ1-4, with 10 bases aligning to TRBD1. Germline V gene lookup returns CDR1 MDHEN and CDR2 SYDVKM. Losses at the gene ends were 9 bases for V and 8 bases for J; bases not matched to a gene: 9. The CDR3 loop spans 14 amino acids. CDR3 protein: CASLKRTGGEKLFF. The CDR3 region has the DNA TGTGCCAGTCTCAAAAGGACAGGGGGGGAAAAACTGTTTTTT.

This clonotype was detected ten times or more. This chain links TRBV20-1 with TRBJ1-2; D gene unclear. This CDR3 region has 12 residues. The germline V and J ends were trimmed by 3 bases and 0 bases, with 5 bases remaining between them. Germline CDR1 DFQATT, CDR2 SNEGSKA (reference sequence). The CDR3 region has the DNA TGCAGTGCTAGGGACTCTAACTATGGCTACACCTTC. Translation: CSARDSNYGYTF.

This clonotype was seen ten or more times. CDR3 protein: CASSLAQNYEQYF. The CDR3 DNA is TGCGCCAGCAGCTTGGCACAGAACTACGAGCAGTACTTC. The gene calls are TRBV5-1 and TRBJ2-7; D not certain. The ends were cut back, 0 bases at V and 3 bases at J, with 7 bases in the middle. This CDR3 spans 13 amino acids. Germline V CDR1 and CDR2: SGHRS, YFSETQ.

The gene calls are TRBV29-1 and TRBJ2-7; D may be TRBD1 (5 bases). This CDR3 is 12 amino acids long. Trimming removed 6 bases from V and 0 bases from J, with 9 bases in between. Germline CDR1 reads SQVTM; CDR2 reads ANQGSEA. CDR3 residues: CSVEDTSYEQYF. The CDR3 DNA sequence: TGCAGCGTCGAGGACACCTCCTACGAGCAGTACTTC.

This clonotype occurred many times. The V call is TRBV7-9, the J call TRBJ1-6; D is perhaps TRBD1 (5 bases). The V and J ends lost 1 base and 10 bases respectively, with 11 bases between them. The germline V gene encodes CDR1 SEHNR and CDR2 FQNEAQ (reference sequence). There are 14 residues in the CDR3. Here the CDR3 reads CASSLGGGESPLHF. The CDR3 nucleotides read TGTGCCAGCAGCTTAGGTGGGGGTGAATCACCCCTCCACTTT. Supplemented by reference TRBV7-9 and TRBJ1-6, the full variable domain reads DTGVSQNPRHKITKRGQNVTFRCDPISEHNRLYWYRQTLGQGPEFLTYFQNEAQLEKSRLLSDRFSAERPKGSFSTLEIQRTEQGDSAMYLCASSLGGGESPLHFGNGTRLTVT.

This clonotype was counted at least ten times. The chain uses TRBV2 and TRBJ2-3; D is perhaps TRBD2 (5 bases). This CDR3 contains 13 residues. V was shortened by 8 bases and J by 5 bases, with 14 bases between the two germline ends. The germline V gene has CDR1 SNHLY and CDR2 FYNNEI. As DNA, the CDR3 is TGTGCCAGCGGTCGCGAGGGTGGAGATACGCAGTATTTT. Protein product: CASGREGGDTQYF.

This clonotype was seen ten or more times. V is TRBV19 and J is TRBJ2-5; 14 nucleotides align to TRBD2. This CDR3 comprises 16 residues. J lost 2 bases, V lost 5 bases, and 4 bases had no gene match. CDR1 LNHDA and CDR2 SQIVND come from the germline V gene (reference sequence). The CDR3 is CASSRGLAGGQETQYF. In DNA, the CDR3 is TGTGCCAGTAGTCGAGGACTAGCGGGGGGACAAGAGACCCAGTACTTC.

The rearrangement uses TRBV12-3 or TRBV12-4 and TRBJ1-5; a weak D match, TRBD1 (6 bases). This CDR3 spans 17 amino acids. Trimming took off 6 bases at V and 0 bases at J, with 18 bases between the two ends. The CDR3: CASSLSGQGFSNQPQHF. The CDR3 DNA reads as TGTGCCAGCAGCCTGTCGGGGCAGGGGTTTAGCAATCAGCCCCAGCATTTT.

This clonotype was recorded many times. The rearrangement uses TRBV18 and TRBJ2-5; 8 bases align to TRBD2. The V gene's germline CDR1 is KGHSH and CDR2 LQKENI. With 3 bases clipped from V and 5 bases from J, the junction kept 5 bases outside the gene matches. The CDR3 spans 14 residues. CDR3 in amino acids: CASSPTGGPETQYF. The CDR3 nucleotides are TGTGCCAGCTCACCGACGGGGGGGCCGGAGACCCAGTACTTC.

This clonotype was observed a handful of times. V is TRBV12-5 and J is TRBJ1-3; 7 nucleotides match TRBD1. CDR1 and CDR2 (germline): LGHNT, FRNRAP. The CDR3 length is 14 residues. The junction had 5 bases not matched to a gene; V was cut back by 9 bases and J by 0 bases. CDR3 nucleotides: TGTGCTAGCCAGGGGGATGGCTCTGGAAACACCATATATTTT. Its protein is CASQGDGSGNTIYF.

This clonotype was found many times. V is TRBV7-2 and J is TRBJ2-1; the match to TRBD1 covers 7 bases. The J segment lost 5 bases and the V segment lost 2 bases, leaving 18 bases of the junction unmatched. The CDR3 covers 19 residues. In germline, CDR1 is SGHTA, CDR2 FQGNSA. This CDR3 reads CASSLNSPFSERGHNEQFF. CDR3 nucleotide sequence: TGTGCCAGCAGCTTAAATAGCCCCTTTAGCGAAAGGGGGCACAATGAGCAGTTCTTC.

The sample holds many counts of this clonotype. V and J are TRBV5-4 and TRBJ2-5; D not certain. There are 14 residues in the CDR3. V dropped 2 bases and J dropped 2 bases, with 10 bases sitting between them. Germline CDR1 is SGHNT and CDR2 is YYREEE (reference sequence). CDR3 sequence: CASSLSFGQETQYF. CDR3 DNA sequence: TGTGCCAGCAGCTTATCATTCGGGCAAGAGACCCAGTACTTC.

The chain employs TRBV12-3 or TRBV12-4 and TRBJ1-1; 8 bases map to TRBD1. CDR3 size: 13 residues. With 6 bases clipped from V and 0 bases from J, the junction kept 0 bases outside the gene matches. Here the CDR3 DNA reads TGTGCCAGCAGGGACAGGGTGAACACTGAAGCTTTCTTT. Encoded protein: CASRDRVNTEAFF.

This clonotype was recorded at least ten times. The V gene is TRBV6-1, the J gene TRBJ1-1; D gene unclear. Germline V gene lookup returns CDR1 MNHNS and CDR2 SASEGT. The CDR3 is made up of 13 amino acids. The ends were cut back, 8 bases at V and 1 base at J, with 11 bases in the middle. The CDR3 nucleotides read TGTGCCAGCGCACATAGAAGGAACACTGAAGCTTTCTTT. Translated, it gives CASAHRRNTEAFF.

The sample holds many counts of this clonotype. This sequence joins TRBV28 and TRBJ1-3; D is unresolved. This CDR3 contains 14 residues. Looked up from germline, CDR1 is MDHEN and CDR2 is SYDVKM. Trimming took off 5 bases at V and 4 bases at J, with 12 bases between the two ends. The CDR3 reads CASSPTSSGNTIYF. In DNA, the CDR3 is TGTGCCAGCAGTCCCACAAGTTCCGGAAACACCATATATTTT.

The chain recombines TRBV6-6 with TRBJ1-4; 9 bases align to TRBD1. The CDR3 is 17 residues long. The germline CDR1 and CDR2 sequences are MNHNY and SVGAGI (reference sequence). J gave up 4 bases and V 4 bases, and 10 bases lay outside the gene matches. In DNA form, the CDR3 reads TGTGCCAGCAGTTCCCCCGACAGGGGGAAAAGTAATGAAAAACTGTTTTTT. Its protein is CASSSPDRGKSNEKLFF.

This chain joins TRBV20-1 and TRBJ2-1, with TRBD2 identical over 8 bases. Per germline, CDR1 DFQATT and CDR2 SNEGSKA (reference sequence). Unmatched junction bases numbered 9, after V lost 6 bases and J lost 5 bases. This CDR3 is 14 amino acids long. CDR3 nucleotide sequence: TGCAGTGCCCGAGGAGCGGGAGTCAACAATGAGCAGTTCTTC. Its protein is CSARGAGVNNEQFF.

This clonotype was counted ten times or more. The rearrangement joins TRBV20-1 to TRBJ2-7, with a weak D call TRBD2 (7 bases). Germline V lookup: CDR1 DFQATT, CDR2 SNEGSKA (reference sequence). The CDR3 runs to 14 residues. V was shortened by 6 bases and J by 1 base, with 16 bases between the two germline ends. As DNA, the CDR3 is TGCAGTGCCCGGGGGGCATTCGATTCCTACGAGCAGTACTTC. Translated, it gives CSARGAFDSYEQYF.

The chain uses TRBV6-2 or TRBV6-3 and TRBJ2-7; 8 bases fit TRBD2. Losses at the gene ends were 8 bases for V and 0 bases for J; bases not matched to a gene: 12. CDR3 length: 16 residues. Germline V gene lookup returns CDR1 MNHEY and CDR2 SVGEGT. The CDR3 loop is CASQIVGTRDSYEQYF. The CDR3 DNA sequence: TGTGCCAGCCAAATCGTCGGGACTAGGGACTCCTACGAGCAGTACTTC.

This clonotype appeared many times. The chain employs TRBV12-3 or TRBV12-4 and TRBJ1-3; D uncertain. Trimming pared 7 bases from V and 5 bases from J, leaving 15 bases between. CDR3 size: 14 residues. The CDR3 DNA follows: TGTGCCAGCAACCCCCCCGGGCAGAGAAACACCATATATTTT. Translation: CASNPPGQRNTIYF.

This clonotype was recorded many times. V and J are TRBV7-9 and TRBJ2-5, with 10 bases identical to TRBD2. V shed 7 bases and J 5 bases; nucleotides not matched to a gene: 19. CDR1 is SEHNR and CDR2 is FQNEAQ in the germline V gene (reference sequence). This CDR3 region has 18 residues. CDR3 sequence (DNA): TGTGCCAGCAACTCAATCGGGCTAGCGGGAGCTCAGCGGGAGACCCAGTACTTC. Protein: CASNSIGLAGAQRETQYF.

The rearrangement links TRBV6-6 to TRBJ1-1, with D possibly matching TRBD1 (5 bases). The CDR3 is made up of 15 amino acids. The germline V gene encodes CDR1 MNHNY and CDR2 SVGAGI (reference sequence). V was shortened by 6 bases and J by 1 base, with 15 bases between the two germline ends. The DNA of the CDR3 is TGTGCCAGCAGCCTGGACACAGTTAAGAACACTGAAGCTTTCTTT. Protein product: CASSLDTVKNTEAFF.

This clonotype appeared a few times. The chain joins TRBV12-3 or TRBV12-4 to TRBJ1-5; D not resolved. V was trimmed by 11 bases and J by 2 bases, leaving 13 bases between them. This CDR3 region has 13 residues. The CDR3 reads CALGGMRNQPQHF. In DNA, the CDR3 is TGTGCCCTGGGAGGGATGCGCAATCAGCCCCAGCATTTT.

Only a few counts were recorded for this clonotype. The V call is TRBV18, the J call TRBJ1-5; D gene ambiguous. The ends were cut back, 2 bases at V and 6 bases at J, with 5 bases in the middle. CDR3 length equals 12 residues. Looked up from germline, CDR1 is KGHSH and CDR2 is LQKENI. The CDR3 protein is CASSPIGQPQHF. The CDR3 DNA reads TGTGCCAGCTCACCAATTGGTCAGCCCCAGCATTTT.

This clonotype was observed a handful of times. V and J are TRBV28 and TRBJ2-3; the match to TRBD1 covers 8 bases. Germline assignment: CDR1 MDHEN and CDR2 SYDVKM. V lost 4 bases and J lost 2; bases outside the gene matches: 8. The CDR3 is made up of 16 amino acids. CDR3 nucleotides: TGTGCCAGCAGTTCTGGACAGGGTGAATCCACAGATACGCAGTATTTT. It yields the protein CASSSGQGESTDTQYF.

This clonotype was counted at least ten times. This chain links TRBV12-3 or TRBV12-4 with TRBJ1-1; D perhaps matches TRBD1 (6 bases). The V and J ends lost 6 bases and 4 bases respectively, with 12 bases between them. The length of the CDR3 is 13 residues. CDR3: CASRRDRTTEAFF. The CDR3 DNA follows: TGTGCCAGCAGAAGAGACAGGACCACTGAAGCTTTCTTT.

This clonotype was seen at least ten times. The chain is built from TRBV7-2 and TRBJ1-4; D gene uncertain. V lost 4 bases to trimming and J lost 5 bases, with 14 bases between them. This CDR3 is built from 15 residues. The germline gives CDR1 SGHTA, CDR2 FQGNSA. CDR3 sequence reads: CASSYTGLRNEKLFF. The CDR3 region has the DNA TGTGCCAGCAGCTACACCGGGTTACGGAATGAAAAACTGTTTTTT.